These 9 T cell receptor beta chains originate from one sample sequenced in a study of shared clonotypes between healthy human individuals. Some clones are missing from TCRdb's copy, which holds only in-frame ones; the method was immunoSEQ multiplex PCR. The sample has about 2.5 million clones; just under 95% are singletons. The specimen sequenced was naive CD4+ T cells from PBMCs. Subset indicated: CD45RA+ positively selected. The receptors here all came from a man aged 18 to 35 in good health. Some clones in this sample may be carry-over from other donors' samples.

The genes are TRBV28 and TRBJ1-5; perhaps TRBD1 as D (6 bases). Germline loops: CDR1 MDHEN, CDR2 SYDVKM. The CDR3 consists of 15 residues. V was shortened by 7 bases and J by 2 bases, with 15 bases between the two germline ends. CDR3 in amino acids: CASIHRGAGNQPQHF. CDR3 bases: TGTGCCAGCATCCACCGGGGGGCGGGCAATCAGCCCCAGCATTTT.

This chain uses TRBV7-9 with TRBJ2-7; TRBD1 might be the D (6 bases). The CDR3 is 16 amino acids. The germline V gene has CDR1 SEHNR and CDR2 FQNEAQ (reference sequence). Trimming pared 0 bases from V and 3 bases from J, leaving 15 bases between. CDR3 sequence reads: CASSLALQGLNYEQYF. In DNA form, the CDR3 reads TGTGCCAGCAGCTTAGCGTTACAGGGCTTAAACTACGAGCAGTACTTC.

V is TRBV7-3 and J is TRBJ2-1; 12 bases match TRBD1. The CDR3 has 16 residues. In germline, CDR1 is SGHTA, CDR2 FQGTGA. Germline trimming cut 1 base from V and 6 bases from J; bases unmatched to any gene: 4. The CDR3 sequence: CASSLIAGQGANEQFF. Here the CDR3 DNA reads TGTGCCAGCAGCTTAATTGCGGGACAGGGGGCCAATGAGCAGTTCTTC.

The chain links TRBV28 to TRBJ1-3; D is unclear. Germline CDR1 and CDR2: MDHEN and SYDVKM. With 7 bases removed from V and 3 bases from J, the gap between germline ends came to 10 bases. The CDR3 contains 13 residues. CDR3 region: CASKPSRGNTIYF. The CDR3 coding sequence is TGTGCCAGCAAACCGTCTCGTGGAAACACCATATATTTT.

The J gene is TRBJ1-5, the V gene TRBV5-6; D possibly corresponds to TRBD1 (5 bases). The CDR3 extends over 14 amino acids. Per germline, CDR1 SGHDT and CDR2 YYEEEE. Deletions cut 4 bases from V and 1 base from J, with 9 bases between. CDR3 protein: CASSVRQSNQPQHF. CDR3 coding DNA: TGTGCCAGCAGCGTAAGACAGAGCAATCAGCCCCAGCATTTT. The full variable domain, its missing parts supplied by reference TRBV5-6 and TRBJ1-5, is DAGVTQSPTHLIKTRGQQVTLRCSPKSGHDTVSWYQQALGQGPQFIFQYYEEEERQRGNFPDRFSGHQFPNYSSELNVNALLLGDSALYLCASSVRQSNQPQHFGDGTRLSIL.

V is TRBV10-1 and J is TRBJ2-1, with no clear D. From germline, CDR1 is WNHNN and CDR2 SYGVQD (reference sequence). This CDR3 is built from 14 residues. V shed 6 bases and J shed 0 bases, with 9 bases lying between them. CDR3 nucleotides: TGCGCCAGCAGGCGGAAAAGCTCCTACAATGAGCAGTTCTTC. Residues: CASRRKSSYNEQFF.

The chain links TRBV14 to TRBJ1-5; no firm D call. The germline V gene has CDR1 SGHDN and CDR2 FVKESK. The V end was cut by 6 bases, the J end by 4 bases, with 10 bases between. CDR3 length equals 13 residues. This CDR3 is CASSPSLNQPQHF. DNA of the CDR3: TGTGCCAGCAGTCCCTCCCTAAATCAGCCCCAGCATTTT.

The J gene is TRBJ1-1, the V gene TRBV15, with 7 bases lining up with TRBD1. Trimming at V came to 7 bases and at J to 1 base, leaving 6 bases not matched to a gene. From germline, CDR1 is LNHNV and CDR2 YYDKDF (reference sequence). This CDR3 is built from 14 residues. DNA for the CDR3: TGTGCCACCACTTCGGGACAGAGGAACACTGAAGCTTTCTTT. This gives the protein CATTSGQRNTEAFF.

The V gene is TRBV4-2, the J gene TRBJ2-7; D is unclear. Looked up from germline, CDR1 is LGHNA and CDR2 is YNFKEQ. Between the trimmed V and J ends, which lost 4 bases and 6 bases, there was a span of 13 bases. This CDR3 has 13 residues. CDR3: CASSRNTGLEQYF. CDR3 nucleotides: TGTGCCAGCAGCCGCAACACTGGTCTCGAGCAGTACTTC.